One sample yielded the 21 T cell receptor beta chains listed below, sequenced in a study of cytomegalovirus exposure and HLA in healthy donors (dated by TCRdb to 2016 to 2017). The method behind the library was the immunoSEQ multiplex PCR assay. A mixture of 60 forward primers for TCR Vbeta segments and 13 reverse primers for TCR Jbeta segments was used in the multiplex PCR. In its TCRdb copy, this immuneACCESS table keeps in-frame sequences only and misses some clones. Where compared with another copy, unresolved V genes explain less than half of these, and the others have no known cause. The sample table shows about 130,000 clones, and about 72% are seen once. Roughly 1.5% of the sample is held by the ten biggest clonotypes. Sequencing was done on a sample of PBMCs. These receptors originate from a female donor in good health and CMV-seronegative.

This chain joins TRBV6-5 and TRBJ2-7; 11 bases line up with TRBD2. J was trimmed by 7 bases and V by 5 bases; bases with no gene match: 10. In germline, CDR1 is MNHEY, CDR2 SVGAGI. The length of the CDR3 is 15 residues. The CDR3 sequence is CASSPLAGGSGEQYF. CDR3 DNA sequence: TGTGCCAGCAGTCCCTTAGCGGGAGGGTCTGGGGAGCAGTACTTC.

The gene calls are TRBV29-1 and TRBJ1-2, with TRBD1 identical over 7 bases. With 6 bases clipped from V and 8 bases from J, the junction kept 6 bases outside the gene matches. The CDR3 totals 11 residues. CDR1 is SQVTM and CDR2 is ANQGSEA in the germline V gene. The CDR3 DNA reads as TGCAGCGTCGCGACAGGGTGGGGCTACACCTTC. It yields the protein CSVATGWGYTF.

The chain employs TRBV6-4 and TRBJ2-3, with a possible D match to TRBD1 (5 bases). Trimming stripped 0 bases from V and 1 base from J, with 14 bases between. The length of the CDR3 is 17 residues. Germline V gene data show CDR1 as MRHNA and CDR2 as SNTAGT. Here the CDR3 reads CASSDSIILGGTDTQYF. CDR3 DNA: TGTGCCAGCAGTGACTCGATAATCCTAGGGGGCACAGATACGCAGTATTTT.

As for this clone: An end of the junction does not agree with germline; a read error may underlie this. The chain has TRBV4-3 and TRBJ1-2; D possibly corresponds to TRBD1 (5 bases). The length of the CDR3 is 12 residues. Germline V lookup: CDR1 LGHNA, CDR2 YSLEER. This chain's CDR3 is CASSQDSYGYTF. The CDR3 nucleotides read TGCGCCAGCAGTCAAGACAGCTATGGCTACACCTTC.

In this sample, this clone turned up a few times. This chain uses TRBV9 with TRBJ2-3; 7 bases agree with TRBD1. The CDR3 extends over 14 amino acids. V lost 0 bases to trimming and J lost 4 bases; unmatched junction nucleotides: 2. Germline V lookup: CDR1 SGDLS, CDR2 YYNGEE. In DNA form, the CDR3 reads TGTGCCAGCAGCGTAGAAGGGGGCGCAGATACGCAGTATTTT. Translating it yields CASSVEGGADTQYF.

The V and J genes are TRBV20-1 and TRBJ2-7; D not resolved. The CDR3 covers 11 residues. The V gene lost 2 bases and the J gene lost 3 bases, with 5 bases spanning the gap. The germline gives CDR1 DFQATT, CDR2 SNEGSKA (reference sequence). The CDR3 nucleotides read TGCAGTGCTAGATCCGGCTACGAGCAGTACTTC. Its translation is CSARSGYEQYF.

The V gene is TRBV9, the J gene TRBJ2-2, with 9 bases matching TRBD1. In germline, CDR1 is SGDLS, CDR2 YYNGEE. The CDR3 is 17 residues long. V trimming: 4 bases; J trimming: 5 bases; junction bases outside the gene matches: 12. For the CDR3, the DNA is TGTGCCAGCAGCCTAGGGCAGGGACAGGGAGATACCGGGGAGCTGTTTTTT. As protein: CASSLGQGQGDTGELFF.

This clone was counted a few times. This chain joins TRBV7-3 and TRBJ2-1, with 10 bases aligning to TRBD2. CDR3 size: 15 residues. Germline CDR1 and CDR2: SGHTA and FQGTGA. J lost 4 bases, V lost 5 bases, and 5 bases had no gene match. CDR3 nucleotide sequence: TGTGCCAGCAGCCTAGCGGGAGCAGGGTACAATGAGCAGTTCTTC. Its protein product is CASSLAGAGYNEQFF. The full variable domain, with the rest looked up from reference TRBV7-3 and TRBJ2-1, is GAGVSQTPSNKVTEKGKYVELRCDPISGHTALYWYRQSLGQGPEFLIYFQGTGAADDSGLPNDRFFAVRPEGSVSTLKIQRTERGDSAVYLCASSLAGAGYNEQFFGPGTRLTVL.

This chain links TRBV28 with TRBJ2-3, with TRBD1 matching over 12 bases. V lost 6 bases to trimming and J lost 6 bases; unmatched junction nucleotides: 10. The CDR3 sequence is 16 residues long. In germline, CDR1 is MDHEN, CDR2 SYDVKM. In DNA, the CDR3 is TGTGCCAGCAGCGTAGGGGACAGGGGGCTTAAGGATACGCAGTATTTT. This encodes CASSVGDRGLKDTQYF.

The V and J genes are TRBV2 and TRBJ2-7; 11 nucleotides match TRBD1. CDR1 is SNHLY and CDR2 is FYNNEI in the germline V gene. With 8 bases clipped from V and 7 bases from J, the junction kept 7 bases outside the gene matches. CDR3 length: 13 residues. For the CDR3, the DNA is TGTGCCAGCGCTAAGGACAGGGGGCAAGAGCAGTACTTC. It codes for CASAKDRGQEQYF.

The V gene is TRBV28, the J gene TRBJ1-5; D unresolved. The CDR3 runs 12 residues. V was clipped by 7 bases and J by 4 bases, with 8 bases between them. Germline-derived CDR1 and CDR2 are MDHEN and SYDVKM. The CDR3 spells CASTRVNQPQHF. CDR3 coding DNA: TGTGCCAGCACGCGAGTTAATCAGCCCCAGCATTTT.

The chain links TRBV30 to TRBJ1-1; the D is unclear. CDR1 and CDR2 (germline): GTSNPN, SVGIG (reference sequence). The germline V and J ends were trimmed by 4 bases and 4 bases, with 19 bases remaining between them. The CDR3 extends over 15 amino acids. The DNA for the CDR3 is TGTGCCTGGAACATCGGCCAGGCCCTGGGCACTGAAGCTTTCTTT. Encoded protein: CAWNIGQALGTEAFF.

CDR3 protein: CASSSTGSYYGYTF. The CDR3 region has the DNA TGTGCCAGCAGTTCTACAGGGAGCTACTATGGCTACACCTTC. The chain couples TRBV28 to TRBJ1-2, with a possible D match to TRBD1 (6 bases). V was clipped by 4 bases and J by 3 bases, with 12 bases between them. The CDR3 extends over 14 amino acids. Germline-derived CDR1 and CDR2 are MDHEN and SYDVKM.

This chain connects TRBV4-1 to TRBJ2-4, with D maybe TRBD2 (6 bases). Germline-derived CDR1 and CDR2 are MGHRA and YSYEKL. V lost 1 base, J lost 0 bases, and 10 bases lay in between. The CDR3 has 16 residues. CDR3 loop: CASSQGSSGAKNIQYF. In DNA, the CDR3 is TGCGCCAGCAGCCAAGGGAGTAGCGGAGCCAAAAACATTCAGTACTTC.

The gene calls are TRBV28 and TRBJ1-1; D uncertain. V was cut by 6 bases and J by 3 bases, with 17 bases left in between. Germline V gene sequence: CDR1 MDHEN, CDR2 SYDVKM. The CDR3 runs to 15 residues. CDR3 protein: CASRTSPGHDTEAFF. The CDR3 region has the DNA TGTGCCAGCAGAACCTCCCCTGGGCATGACACTGAAGCTTTCTTT.

The chain is built from TRBV2 and TRBJ1-5; TRBD1 is a possible D gene (5 bases). Per germline, CDR1 SNHLY and CDR2 FYNNEI. Trimming stripped 5 bases from V and 1 base from J, with 9 bases between. The CDR3 length is 14 residues. The CDR3: CASSYQGSNQPQHF. CDR3 DNA sequence: TGTGCCAGCAGTTATCAGGGCAGCAATCAGCCCCAGCATTTT.

This chain links TRBV28 with TRBJ2-5; maybe TRBD1 (5 bases). The CDR3 has 16 amino acids. The germline V and J ends were trimmed by 5 bases and 0 bases, with 16 bases remaining between them. CDR1 is MDHEN and CDR2 is SYDVKM in the germline V gene. CDR3 protein: CASSLNRGQNQETQYF. In nucleotides, the CDR3 is TGTGCCAGCAGTCTAAACCGAGGACAAAACCAAGAGACCCAGTACTTC.

The genes are TRBV10-1 and TRBJ2-1; 9 bases align to TRBD2. The CDR3 totals 15 residues. From germline, CDR1 is WNHNN and CDR2 SYGVQD (reference sequence). V lost 5 bases and J lost 5; bases outside the gene matches: 7. CDR3 region: CASSKGLAQDNEQFF. CDR3 DNA sequence: TGCGCCAGCAGTAAGGGACTAGCCCAAGACAATGAGCAGTTCTTC.

This clone was seen only once. V usage is TRBV5-8 and J usage is TRBJ1-4; no clear D. Germline V CDR1 and CDR2: SGHTS, YDEGEE. There are 14 residues in the CDR3. Trimming cost V 4 bases and J 5 bases, with 12 bases left between them. The CDR3 loop is CASSRGNRNEKLFF. In DNA, the CDR3 is TGTGCCAGCAGCCGCGGTAATAGGAATGAAAAACTGTTTTTT.

To note about this clone: Its ends do not fully match the called genes, so a read error is possible. This chain joins TRBV19 and TRBJ2-7, with a possible D match to TRBD2 (6 bases). CDR3 size: 13 residues. Germline lookup yields CDR1 LNHDA and CDR2 SQIVND (reference sequence). The CDR3 sequence is CASSRDSNYEQCF. The CDR3, as DNA: TGTGCCAGTAGTCGGGACTCCAACTACGAGCAGTGCTTC.

The V and J genes are TRBV7-2 and TRBJ2-3; 9 nucleotides line up with TRBD2. The CDR3 consists of 15 residues. The J segment lost 4 bases and the V segment lost 3 bases, leaving 5 bases of the junction unmatched. Germline values: CDR1 SGHTA, CDR2 FQGNSA. The CDR3 DNA follows: TGTGCCAGCAGCTTCGGCGGGAGGGCCTCAGATACGCAGTATTTT. It encodes CASSFGGRASDTQYF.